These 29 T cell receptor beta chains share one sample of origin, sequenced in a study of blood T cell repertoires in COVID-19. Sequencing was performed with immunoSEQ multiplex PCR; in TCRdb, only in-frame clones are kept and a portion is missing. The sample lists a few hundred thousand clones, roughly 90% occurring once. Sequenced: PBMCs or T cells enriched from blood (not recorded which). Receptors were obtained from a woman aged 25 to 45 who had recovered from COVID-19.

The chain is built from TRBV5-1 and TRBJ2-1; D possibly corresponds to TRBD2 (6 bases). V was clipped by 2 bases and J by 2 bases, with 11 bases between them. The CDR3 consists of 15 residues. Germline lookup yields CDR1 SGHRS and CDR2 YFSETQ. CDR3 region: CASSLREWAYNEQFF. As DNA, the CDR3 is TGCGCCAGCAGCTTACGGGAGTGGGCCTACAATGAGCAGTTCTTC.

The V call is TRBV27, the J call TRBJ2-3, with 9 nucleotides matching TRBD2. J lost 3 bases, V lost 2 bases, and 3 bases had no gene match. Germline CDR1 is MNHEY and CDR2 is SMNVEV (reference sequence). This CDR3 comprises 15 residues. CDR3 nucleotides: TGTGCCAGCAGTTTAGAGCGGGGGGATACAGATACGCAGTATTTT. Protein product: CASSLERGDTDTQYF.

The chain has TRBV6-2 or TRBV6-3 and TRBJ2-3, with a tentative D call TRBD2 (6 bases). The CDR3 has 13 amino acids. Trimming took 5 bases from V and 9 from J, leaving 15 bases between them. The germline V gene has CDR1 MNHEY and CDR2 SVGEGT. CDR3 sequence: CASSARLVETQYF. CDR3 DNA sequence: TGTGCCAGCAGTGCCCGACTAGTAGAAACGCAGTATTTT.

V gene TRBV28 combines with J gene TRBJ1-2, with D perhaps matching TRBD1 (5 bases). V shed 5 bases and J shed 0 bases, with 16 bases lying between them. Looked up from germline, CDR1 is MDHEN and CDR2 is SYDVKM. The CDR3 loop spans 16 amino acids. The CDR3 bases are TGTGCCAGCAGTCTAGGAGGGACCATCACTAACTATGGCTACACCTTC. Amino acid sequence: CASSLGGTITNYGYTF.

The gene calls are TRBV12-2 and TRBJ2-5; the table's D call, TRBD1, was not checked against the DNA. TRBV12-2 is a known pseudogene. The CDR3 extends over 16 amino acids. The CDR3 is CASRLGDRGAQETQYF. CDR3 sequence (DNA): TGTGCAAGTCGCTTGGGGGACAGGGGTGCCCAAGAGACCCAGTACTTC.

The rearrangement joins TRBV28 to TRBJ2-7; 7 bases are a match to TRBD2. J lost 6 bases, V lost 6 bases, and 8 bases had no gene match. CDR3 length: 13 amino acids. CDR1 is MDHEN, CDR2 SYDVKM, per germline. The CDR3 is CASRLGGVSEQYF. CDR3 nucleotides: TGTGCCAGCAGGTTGGGGGGGGTTAGCGAGCAGTACTTC.

The chain has TRBV6-4 and TRBJ1-2; 7 nucleotides agree with TRBD1. The germline gives CDR1 MRHNA, CDR2 SNTAGT. This CDR3 comprises 13 residues. With V trimmed by 4 bases and J by 5 bases, 4 bases remained unmatched. CDR3 residues: CASSVETGYGYTF. The CDR3 bases are TGTGCCAGCAGTGTGGAGACAGGGTATGGCTACACCTTC.

This chain links TRBV29-1 with TRBJ2-2; a weak D match, TRBD2 (6 bases). Germline CDR1 and CDR2: SQVTM and ANQGSEA. The CDR3 sequence is 13 residues long. Trimming took 7 bases from V and 2 from J, leaving 11 bases between them. The CDR3 here is CSGRRGNTGELFF. In DNA form, the CDR3 reads TGCAGCGGGCGGAGGGGAAACACCGGGGAGCTGTTTTTT.

In this sample, this clone turned up once. The rearrangement joins TRBV7-8 to TRBJ1-1; D possibly corresponds to TRBD1 (6 bases). Germline V CDR1 and CDR2: SGHVS, FQNEAQ. V was pared by 1 base and J by 5 bases, with 20 bases between. CDR3 size: 17 residues. Here the CDR3 DNA reads TGTGCCAGCAGCTTAGTAAGGGGGGGGGCCTCAGGGACTGAAGCTTTCTTT. Its translation is CASSLVRGGASGTEAFF. Full variable domain (remainder filled in from reference TRBV7-8 and TRBJ1-1): GAGVSQSPRYKVAKRGQDVALRCDPISGHVSLFWYQQALGQGPEFLTYFQNEAQLDKSGLPSDRFFAERPEGSVSTLKIQRTQQEDSAVYLCASSLVRGGASGTEAFFGQGTRLTVV.

V gene TRBV29-1 combines with J gene TRBJ2-7; TRBD1 matches 8 bases. CDR3 size: 12 residues. CDR1 and CDR2 (germline): SQVTM, ANQGSEA. The V and J ends lost 6 bases and 6 bases, in that order; junction bases with no gene match: 7. The CDR3 reads CSVGQVGVEQYF. The DNA of the CDR3 is TGCAGCGTGGGACAGGTAGGGGTCGAGCAGTACTTC.

V is TRBV7-2 and J is TRBJ2-7, with 8 positions matching TRBD1. Germline CDR1 SGHTA, CDR2 FQGNSA. J was trimmed by 6 bases and V by 5 bases; bases with no gene match: 6. This CDR3 contains 13 residues. CDR3 nucleotides: TGTGCCAGCAGCCTAGACAGGGGACGCGAGCAGTACTTC. Protein product: CASSLDRGREQYF. Using reference TRBV7-2 and TRBJ2-7 for the parts outside the CDR3, the full variable domain is GAGVSQSPSNKVTEKGKDVELRCDPISGHTALYWYRQSLGQGLEFLIYFQGNSAPDKSGLPSDRFSAERTGGSVSTLTIQRTQQEDSAVYLCASSLDRGREQYFGPGTRLTVT.

The CDR3 is CASSYTGTSDYGYTF. The DNA for the CDR3 is TGTGCCAGCAGCTACACCGGGACAAGCGACTATGGCTACACCTTC. The chain has TRBV3-1 (or the pseudogene TRBV3-2) and TRBJ1-2, with a possible D match to TRBD1 (6 bases). The CDR3 runs 15 residues. V gave up 5 bases and J gave up 3 bases, with 16 bases separating them. Germline values: CDR1 LGHDT, CDR2 YNNKEL (reference sequence).

This chain links TRBV6-5 with TRBJ2-1; 10 bases are shared with TRBD1. The CDR3 is 14 residues long. Germline V gene sequence: CDR1 MNHEY, CDR2 SVGAGI. The junction had 3 bases not matched to a gene; V was cut back by 0 bases and J by 10 bases. The CDR3 spells CASSYSPGQGEQFF. The DNA for the CDR3 is TGTGCCAGCAGTTACTCTCCGGGACAGGGGGAGCAGTTCTTC.

CDR3 coding DNA: TGTGCCAGCAGCCAGCGGGAGAACACTGAAGCTTTCTTT. Protein: CASSQRENTEAFF. This chain connects TRBV3-1 (or the pseudogene TRBV3-2) to TRBJ1-1; no clear D gene. The CDR3 is 13 amino acids. V was shortened by 3 bases and J by 1 base, with 6 bases between the two germline ends. Germline V gene sequence: CDR1 LGHDT, CDR2 YNNKEL (reference sequence).

This clone was counted at least ten times. The rearrangement links TRBV28 to TRBJ1-6, with D possibly TRBD1 on 5 matching bases. This CDR3 region has 14 residues. Germline V gene lookup returns CDR1 MDHEN and CDR2 SYDVKM. Trimming removed 6 bases from V and 6 bases from J, with 12 bases in between. The CDR3 nucleotides read TGTGCCAGCAGACTGGGGCAGATTAATTCACCCCTCCACTTT. It translates to CASRLGQINSPLHF. Full variable domain (outside the CDR3, taken from reference TRBV28 and TRBJ1-6): DVKVTQSSRYLVKRTGEKVFLECVQDMDHENMFWYRQDPGLGLRLIYFSYDVKMKEKGDIPEGYSVSREKKERFSLILESASTNQTSMYLCASRLGQINSPLHFGNGTRLTVT.

The J gene is TRBJ2-6, the V gene TRBV3-1 (or the pseudogene TRBV3-2); D is undetermined. This CDR3 contains 14 residues. Between the trimmed V and J ends, which lost 0 bases and 4 bases, there was a span of 4 bases. Germline lookup yields CDR1 LGHDT and CDR2 YNNKEL (reference sequence). The CDR3 DNA reads as TGTGCCAGCAGCCAAGATCCAGGGGCCAACGTCCTGACTTTC. This encodes CASSQDPGANVLTF.

V is TRBV5-4 and J is TRBJ2-1, with 9 bases fitting TRBD1. The CDR3 length is 15 residues. Looked up from germline, CDR1 is SGHNT and CDR2 is YYREEE (reference sequence). V shed 4 bases and J 8 bases; nucleotides not matched to a gene: 10. This chain's CDR3 is CASSTTGTGRHEQFF. In DNA form, the CDR3 reads TGTGCCAGCAGCACCACCGGGACAGGGCGTCATGAGCAGTTCTTC.

In its sample, this clone was seen once. The V and J genes are TRBV5-5 and TRBJ2-7, with D possibly TRBD2 on 5 matching bases. Germline V gives CDR1 SGHKS, CDR2 YYEKEE (reference sequence). Deletions cut 3 bases from V and 3 bases from J, with 13 bases between. The CDR3 sequence is 14 residues long. This chain's CDR3 is CASSSESGFYEQYF. CDR3 nucleotides: TGTGCCAGCAGCTCCGAGAGCGGATTCTACGAGCAGTACTTC. Complete variable domain (other parts from reference TRBV5-5 and TRBJ2-7): DAGVTQSPTHLIKTRGQQVTLRCSPISGHKSVSWYQQVLGQGPQFIFQYYEKEERGRGNFPDRFSARQFPNYSSELNVNALLLGDSALYLCASSSESGFYEQYFGPGTRLTVT.

This clone was detected only once. The rearrangement joins TRBV29-1 to TRBJ1-2, with a weak D call TRBD1 (6 bases). Looked up from germline, CDR1 is SQVTM and CDR2 is ANQGSEA. This CDR3 is 13 amino acids long. V lost 3 bases, J lost 6 bases, and 14 bases lay in between. CDR3 nucleotides: TGCAGCGTTGACCCCGGGGGGGGGCATGGCTACACCTTC. Translated, it gives CSVDPGGGHGYTF. The full variable domain, with the rest looked up from reference TRBV29-1 and TRBJ1-2, is SAVISQKPSRDICQRGTSLTIQCQVDSQVTMMFWYRQQPGQSLTLIATANQGSEATYESGFVIDKFPISRPNLTFSTLTVSNMSPEDSSIYLCSVDPGGGHGYTFGSGTRLTVV.

J is TRBJ2-5 and V is TRBV2; 16 bases line up with TRBD2. Germline V gene lookup returns CDR1 SNHLY and CDR2 FYNNEI. After removal of 6 bases from V and 5 bases from J, the junction contained 3 bases not matched to a gene. CDR3 length equals 15 residues. The CDR3, as DNA: TGTGCCAGCAGCCCGGGACTAGCGGGGGGGGAGACCCAGTACTTC. Residues: CASSPGLAGGETQYF. Complete variable domain (other parts from reference TRBV2 and TRBJ2-5): EPEVTQTPSHQVTQMGQEVILRCVPISNHLYFYWYRQILGQKVEFLVSFYNNEISEKSEIFDDQFSVERPDGSNFTLKIRSTKLEDSAMYFCASSPGLAGGETQYFGPGTRLLVL.

This clone has just a few counts. V is TRBV15 and J is TRBJ1-1; 9 bases align to TRBD1. The CDR3 is made up of 14 amino acids. Germline CDR1 and CDR2: LNHNV and YYDKDF (reference sequence). Losses at the gene ends were 1 base for V and 10 bases for J; bases not matched to a gene: 7. CDR3: CATSRGTGEYGAFF. The CDR3 nucleotides are TGTGCCACCAGCAGAGGGACAGGGGAATATGGAGCTTTCTTT.

The chain recombines TRBV7-2 with TRBJ2-2; the D is unclear. The V gene's germline CDR1 is SGHTA and CDR2 FQGNSA. Trimming removed 5 bases from V and 3 bases from J, with 13 bases in between. The CDR3 sequence is 15 residues long. CDR3 amino acids: CASSPDWIHTGELFF. The CDR3 DNA reads as TGTGCCAGCAGCCCCGACTGGATCCACACCGGGGAGCTGTTTTTT.

The chain recombines TRBV24-1 with TRBJ2-7; maybe TRBD2 (5 bases). Germline CDR1 is KGHDR and CDR2 is SFDVKD. The V gene lost 5 bases and the J gene lost 5 bases, with 15 bases spanning the gap. The CDR3 runs 14 residues. As DNA, the CDR3 is TGTGCCACCAGTGGGCTCGGATCGAGGGACGAGCAGTACTTC. It specifies CATSGLGSRDEQYF.

The chain couples TRBV27 to TRBJ2-7; perhaps TRBD2 as D (9 bases). This CDR3 is built from 16 residues. Trimming pared 7 bases from V and 5 bases from J, leaving 24 bases between. CDR1 and CDR2 (germline): MNHEY, SMNVEV (reference sequence). The CDR3 reads CASTPPSGTGDDEQYF. The CDR3 nucleotides are TGTGCCAGCACCCCACCTAGCGGGACAGGAGACGACGAGCAGTACTTC.

The chain is built from TRBV3-1 (or the pseudogene TRBV3-2) and TRBJ2-5; no clear D. The CDR3 contains 14 residues. Trimming removed 0 bases from V and 5 bases from J, with 10 bases in between. Germline loops: CDR1 LGHDT, CDR2 YNNKEL (reference sequence). DNA of the CDR3: TGTGCCAGCAGCCAAGAAAGCGCCGGGGAGACCCAGTACTTC. Its protein product is CASSQESAGETQYF.

The chain recombines TRBV19 with TRBJ1-6; 12 bases match TRBD1. V dropped 6 bases and J dropped 6; count of bases not matched to a gene: 6. CDR1 LNHDA and CDR2 SQIVND come from the germline V gene (reference sequence). This CDR3 region has 16 residues. As DNA, the CDR3 is TGTGCCAGTAGGATGGGGGACAGGGGGCTTAATTCACCCCTCCACTTT. Amino acid sequence: CASRMGDRGLNSPLHF.

The rearrangement links TRBV7-2 to TRBJ1-2; tentative D call: TRBD1 (6 bases). CDR1 is SGHTA and CDR2 is FQGNSA in the germline V gene. Trimming shortened V by 4 bases and J by 3 bases, and 15 bases separated the two germline ends. This CDR3 region has 15 residues. The CDR3 bases are TGTGCCAGCAGCTCCAAAGGGGGGGGATACTATGGCTACACCTTC. Translated: CASSSKGGGYYGYTF.

CDR3 residues: CASNPGRNDEQFF. DNA for the CDR3: TGTGCCAGCAACCCCGGGAGAAATGATGAGCAGTTCTTC. The V call is TRBV9, the J call TRBJ2-1; TRBD2 is a possible D gene (6 bases). V was pared by 6 bases and J by 8 bases, with 15 bases between. CDR3 size: 13 residues. Per germline, CDR1 SGDLS and CDR2 YYNGEE.

This chain uses TRBV9 with TRBJ2-1; D uncertain. Deletions cut 0 bases from V and 0 bases from J, with 7 bases between. The CDR3 runs 15 residues. Germline V gives CDR1 SGDLS, CDR2 YYNGEE. DNA of the CDR3: TGTGCCAGCAGCGTAGACTTACTCTCCTACAATGAGCAGTTCTTC. Encoded protein: CASSVDLLSYNEQFF.